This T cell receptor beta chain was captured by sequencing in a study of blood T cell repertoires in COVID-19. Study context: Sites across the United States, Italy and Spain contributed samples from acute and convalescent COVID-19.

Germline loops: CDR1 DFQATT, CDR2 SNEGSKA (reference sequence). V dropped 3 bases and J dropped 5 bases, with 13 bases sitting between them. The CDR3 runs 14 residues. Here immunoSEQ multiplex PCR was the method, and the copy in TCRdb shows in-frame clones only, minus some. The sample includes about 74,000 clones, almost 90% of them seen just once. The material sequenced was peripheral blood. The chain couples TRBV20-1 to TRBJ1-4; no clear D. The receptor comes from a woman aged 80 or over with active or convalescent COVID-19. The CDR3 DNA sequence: TGCAGTGCTAGTTTTCTCGAGCGAAATGAAAAACTGTTTTTT. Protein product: CSASFLERNEKLFF.